This T cell receptor beta chain is from a study of siplizumab effects on memory and regulatory T cells. Broader study findings: Alloreactive CD4+ clones that could be mapped were on average around 70% Treg-derived with siplizumab, against over 25% in controls. Memory cells seemed less diverse than naive T cells, which seemed major alloresponse contributors.

The CDR3 sequence is 14 residues long. The germline V gene has CDR1 MNHNS and CDR2 SASEGT. Trimming shortened V by 4 bases and J by 4 bases, and 12 bases separated the two germline ends. On this clone itself: Its antigen is unknown.

Only in-frame clones appear in the TCRdb table, and some are missing; sequencing was by immunoSEQ multiplex PCR. The sample holds about 82,000 clones, about nine tenths seen once. The TCR comes from a human donor in good health. The sequenced sample consisted of Tregs sorted from blood. V gene TRBV6-1 combines with J gene TRBJ2-3; no definite D call. CDR3 in amino acids: CASSGRLVPDTQYF. Written as DNA, the CDR3 is TGTGCCAGCAGTGGCCGACTTGTCCCAGATACGCAGTATTTT.